Here is one T cell receptor beta chain with its context. The target antigen is unknown. The V end lost 0 bases, the J end lost 6 bases, and 9 bases lay between the germline ends. The CDR3 totals 14 residues. Germline CDR1 and CDR2: SGHRS and YFSETQ. This sample is part of a study of T-cell reconstitution after alpha-beta-depleted transplantation in children. Study-level points and caveats: Elevated TCRbeta diversity at day 60 was traced, in some patients, to surviving recipient T cells and thymic progenitors. After transplant, at about two months, alpha-beta T cells were reportedly derived from several hundred expanded graft clones. Once a year had passed after transplant, T-cell counts and diversity came mostly from newly produced T cells.

Molecular barcoding with unique molecular identifiers was used for the TCRbeta library. MiXCR, applied by TCRdb to the PCR reads, yields one record per CDR3 protein. The table includes about a million distinct CDR3 sequences, around 30% detected once. Sequences were derived from PBMCs, mostly from graft donor cells, sampled 360 days after TCRalphabeta/CD19-depleted stem cell transplant. This sequence originates from a boy in the first two years of life who had a stem cell transplant for SCID, so the T cells may come from the graft donor. The gene calls are TRBV5-1 and TRBJ2-2; weak D call: TRBD2 (6 bases). The chain's CDR3 is CASSLAGGPGELFF. CDR3 nucleotide sequence: TGCGCCAGCAGCTTGGCCGGGGGTCCCGGGGAGCTGTTTTTT.